This TCR beta chain was found in a study of cytomegalovirus exposure and HLA in healthy donors. Primers for the PCR totalled 60 Vbeta and 13 Jbeta. Clones were read by immunoSEQ multiplex PCR, and TCRdb kept only the in-frame ones, dropping some. In the table there are approximately 150,000 clones, around 80% of which are singletons. V lost 5 bases and J 2 bases, leaving 10 bases between the germline ends. Germline V lookup: CDR1 LNHDA, CDR2 SQIVND (reference sequence). This CDR3 is 14 amino acids long. The receptor was derived from a male donor in good health and CMV-seronegative. The chain uses TRBV19 and TRBJ1-3; TRBD1 might be the D (6 bases). Sample: PBMCs. In nucleotides, the CDR3 is TGTGCCAGTAGTCCACAGGGTACTGGAAACACCATATATTTT. It is translated as CASSPQGTGNTIYF.